Following are 18 T cell receptor beta chains from one sample sequenced in a study of T cell clonotyping in hematopoietic cell transplantation. Data came from immunoSEQ multiplex PCR; TCRdb stores just in-frame clones and leaves some out. The table includes approximately 9,600 clones, approximately 80% detected once. The sample consisted of PBMCs, taken 30 days after allogeneic stem cell transplant. The receptors were sampled from a female patient aged 40-50 years who had an allogeneic stem cell transplant from a related donor, so T cells may come from the graft donor. Some clones in this sample may be carry-over from other donors' samples.

The rearrangement links TRBV10-3 to TRBJ2-5, with TRBD2 identical over 10 bases. This CDR3 comprises 18 residues. The V gene's germline CDR1 is ENHRY and CDR2 SYGVKD. The V and J ends lost 10 bases and 4 bases, in that order; junction bases with no gene match: 21. CDR3 nucleotide sequence: TGTGCCACCCAGAGGGGGGCTAGCGGGAGTAAATTAGGAGAGACCCAGTACTTC. Translating gives CATQRGASGSKLGETQYF.

This sequence joins TRBV10-3 and TRBJ2-1, with D perhaps matching TRBD2 (8 bases). V lost 1 base and J lost 8, with 21 bases in between. This CDR3 comprises 17 residues. Germline lookup yields CDR1 ENHRY and CDR2 SYGVKD. The CDR3 bases are TGTGCCATCAGTGAGTTTCCAGGGGGGCAGACTAGCGATGAGCAGTTCTTC. This codes for CAISEFPGGQTSDEQFF.

J is TRBJ1-1 and V is TRBV7-8; D unclear. Germline V lookup: CDR1 SGHVS, CDR2 FQNEAQ. This CDR3 region has 14 residues. V was pared by 5 bases and J by 1 base, with 11 bases between. The CDR3, as DNA: TGTGCCAGCAGCCCCCCCAATACGAACACTGAAGCTTTCTTT. Protein sequence: CASSPPNTNTEAFF.

The chain employs TRBV30 and TRBJ1-2; no clear D gene. The V and J ends lost 1 base and 5 bases respectively, with 14 bases between them. The CDR3 runs to 14 residues. From germline, CDR1 is GTSNPN and CDR2 SVGIG (reference sequence). In DNA, the CDR3 is TGTGCCTGGAGTGGGTCCGTACGGTGGTATGGCTACACCTTC. It yields the protein CAWSGSVRWYGYTF.

The chain is built from TRBV7-8 and TRBJ2-1, with D tentatively TRBD1 or TRBD2 (5 bases each). Germline V gene lookup returns CDR1 SGHVS and CDR2 FQNEAQ. Trimming stripped 5 bases from V and 1 base from J, with 18 bases between. The CDR3 totals 17 residues. The CDR3: CASSQAARDPSYNEQFF. The CDR3 coding sequence is TGTGCCAGCAGCCAAGCCGCCCGGGACCCATCCTACAATGAGCAGTTCTTC.

V and J are TRBV4-2 and TRBJ2-3, with 9 bases lining up with TRBD2. CDR1 and CDR2 from the germline V gene are LGHNA and YNFKEQ. The CDR3 is 17 amino acids. Germline trimming cut 3 bases from V and 6 bases from J; bases unmatched to any gene: 13. CDR3 in amino acids: CASSHPPRGGRDDTQYF. The CDR3 coding sequence is TGTGCCAGCAGCCATCCCCCCCGCGGCGGGAGGGACGATACGCAGTATTTT.

V is TRBV5-6 and J is TRBJ1-1; no reliable D call. Germline assignment: CDR1 SGHDT and CDR2 YYEEEE. The length of the CDR3 is 12 residues. V lost 0 bases and J lost 6, with 6 bases in between. DNA for the CDR3: TGTGCCAGCAGCTTGGGCAGCGCTGAAGCTTTCTTT. Translating it yields CASSLGSAEAFF.

The chain links TRBV19 to TRBJ2-7, with D maybe TRBD1 (5 bases). The V end was cut by 6 bases, the J end by 6 bases, with 12 bases between. The CDR3 runs 12 residues. The V gene's germline CDR1 is LNHDA and CDR2 SQIVND (reference sequence). Written as DNA, the CDR3 is TGTGCCAGTAGCTTACCAGGGTTCGAGCAGTACTTC. Protein product: CASSLPGFEQYF.

As for this clone: A clone one base away is much larger, so this may be a read error. J is TRBJ1-1 and V is TRBV11-3; a possible D gene is TRBD1 (5 bases). Trimming stripped 5 bases from V and 1 base from J, with 5 bases between. Germline CDR1 is SGHNT and CDR2 is YENEEA. The CDR3 is 12 amino acids. The CDR3: CASSQGNTEAFF. The CDR3 nucleotides are TGTGCCAGCAGCCAGGGGAACACTGAAGCTTTCTTT.

In regard to this clone: A much larger clone lies one base from this, so it may be a read error. The J gene is TRBJ1-1, the V gene TRBV23-1; tentative D call: TRBD1 (6 bases). TRBV23-1 is assigned to the ORF class and has an uncertain function. There are 12 residues in the CDR3. Trimming removed 6 bases from V and 1 base from J, with 6 bases in between. CDR3 DNA sequence: TGCGCCAGCAGACAGGGGAACACTGAAGCTTTCTTT. It encodes CASRQGNTEAFF.

The V and J genes are TRBV2 and TRBJ2-2; 8 positions agree with TRBD1. CDR1 SNHLY and CDR2 FYNNEI come from the germline V gene. The CDR3 is 14 residues long. With V trimmed by 11 bases and J by 5 bases, 10 bases remained unmatched. Here the CDR3 DNA reads TGTGCCGGGAGTCTCGACAGGGGAACCGGGGAGCTGTTTTTT. Protein: CAGSLDRGTGELFF.

This chain connects TRBV5-4 to TRBJ2-6, with 8 bases aligning to TRBD2. Germline V gives CDR1 SGHNT, CDR2 YYREEE (reference sequence). V was clipped by 4 bases and J by 1 base; unmatched bases: 1. The CDR3 consists of 15 residues. For the CDR3, the DNA is TGTGCCAGCAGCCGGGAGGGGTCTGGGGCCAACGTCCTGACTTTC. Its protein product is CASSREGSGANVLTF.

The CDR3 DNA reads TGCGCCAGCAGCTCCCAACCGGGACAGGGGGCCACTGAAGCTTTCTTT. Protein sequence: CASSSQPGQGATEAFF. The chain employs TRBV5-1 and TRBJ1-1; TRBD1 matches 12 bases. Per the germline V gene, CDR1 is SGHRS and CDR2 is YFSETQ. The CDR3 length is 16 residues. J was trimmed by 4 bases and V by 3 bases; bases with no gene match: 7.

V usage is TRBV7-2 and J usage is TRBJ1-2, with 7 bases fitting TRBD1. This CDR3 is 13 amino acids long. CDR1 is SGHTA and CDR2 is FQGNSA in the germline V gene. V lost 5 bases, J lost 4 bases, and 4 bases stayed unmatched. The CDR3 sequence: CASSHGTAYGYTF. CDR3 nucleotides: TGTGCCAGCAGCCACGGGACAGCCTATGGCTACACCTTC.

This clone was detected a few times. The genes are TRBV19 and TRBJ1-1; possible D gene TRBD1, 6 bases. Germline V gene lookup returns CDR1 LNHDA and CDR2 SQIVND (reference sequence). V gave up 7 bases and J gave up 1 base, with 10 bases separating them. CDR3 size: 13 residues. Here the CDR3 reads CASTHRENTEAFF. The CDR3 DNA sequence: TGTGCCAGTACCCACAGGGAGAACACTGAAGCTTTCTTT. The whole variable domain, filled in from reference TRBV19 and TRBJ1-1, reads DGGITQSPKYLFRKEGQNVTLSCEQNLNHDAMYWYRQDPGQGLRLIYYSQIVNDFQKGDIAEGYSVSREKKESFPLTVTSAQKNPTAFYLCASTHRENTEAFFGQGTRLTVV.

The genes are TRBV18 and TRBJ2-7, with TRBD1 matching 10 bases. Germline CDR1 KGHSH, CDR2 LQKENI. The V segment lost 6 bases and the J segment 4 bases; nucleotides outside the gene matches: 6. The CDR3 sequence is 14 residues long. This chain's CDR3 is CASSDRGPGYEQYF. The CDR3 DNA reads TGTGCCAGCTCCGACAGGGGGCCAGGTTACGAGCAGTACTTC.

The rearrangement links TRBV19 to TRBJ2-7; D unresolved. Per the germline V gene, CDR1 is LNHDA and CDR2 is SQIVND (reference sequence). The CDR3 has 14 residues. V dropped 3 bases and J dropped 0 bases, with 9 bases sitting between them. CDR3 residues: CASSIGLNSYEQYF. CDR3 bases: TGTGCCAGTAGTATTGGATTAAACTCCTACGAGCAGTACTTC. Using reference TRBV19 and TRBJ2-7 for the parts outside the CDR3, the full variable domain is DGGITQSPKYLFRKEGQNVTLSCEQNLNHDAMYWYRQDPGQGLRLIYYSQIVNDFQKGDIAEGYSVSREKKESFPLTVTSAQKNPTAFYLCASSIGLNSYEQYFGPGTRLTVT.

The J gene is TRBJ2-2, the V gene TRBV9; D perhaps matches TRBD2 (6 bases). CDR1 and CDR2 (germline): SGDLS, YYNGEE. V shed 8 bases and J shed 4 bases, with 12 bases lying between them. The CDR3 length is 13 residues. As DNA, the CDR3 is TGTGCCAGTAACCTGGAGGGCACCGGGGAGCTGTTTTTT. It translates to CASNLEGTGELFF. The full variable domain, rest sourced from reference TRBV9 and TRBJ2-2, is DSGVTQTPKHLITATGQRVTLRCSPRSGDLSVYWYQQSLDQGLQFLIQYYNGEERAKGNILERFSAQQFPDLHSELNLSSLELGDSALYFCASNLEGTGELFFGEGSRLTVL.